Listed here is a single T cell receptor (beta chain). Authors' analysis steps: Reference gene primer amplification in the assay estimated nucleated cell counts. Clones were sequenced by immunoSEQ multiplex PCR, and TCRdb holds only the in-frame ones, with some missing. The DNA gave D and trimming, while V, J and clone size come from that table. Of roughly 230,000 clones in the sample, 75% to 90% were seen once. The data were obtained in a study of blood T cell repertoires in COVID-19. Study context: Spain, Italy and the United States supplied samples that represented acute and convalescent COVID-19. The analysed material was cDNA or gDNA that came from T cells, B-cell-depleted T cells, or PBMCs.

The CDR3 loop spans 15 amino acids. The V gene end was trimmed by 5 bases and the J gene end by 3 bases; junction bases not matched to a gene: 8. Germline V gene lookup returns CDR1 SGHNT and CDR2 YENEEA. This sequence joins TRBV11-3 and TRBJ2-3, with 7 bases matching TRBD1. This clonotype originated in a man aged 40-49 years with acute or convalescent COVID-19. The specimen sequenced was peripheral blood. Here the CDR3 reads CASSRRQGLTDTQYF. CDR3 sequence (DNA): TGTGCCAGCAGCAGGAGACAGGGTCTAACAGATACGCAGTATTTT.